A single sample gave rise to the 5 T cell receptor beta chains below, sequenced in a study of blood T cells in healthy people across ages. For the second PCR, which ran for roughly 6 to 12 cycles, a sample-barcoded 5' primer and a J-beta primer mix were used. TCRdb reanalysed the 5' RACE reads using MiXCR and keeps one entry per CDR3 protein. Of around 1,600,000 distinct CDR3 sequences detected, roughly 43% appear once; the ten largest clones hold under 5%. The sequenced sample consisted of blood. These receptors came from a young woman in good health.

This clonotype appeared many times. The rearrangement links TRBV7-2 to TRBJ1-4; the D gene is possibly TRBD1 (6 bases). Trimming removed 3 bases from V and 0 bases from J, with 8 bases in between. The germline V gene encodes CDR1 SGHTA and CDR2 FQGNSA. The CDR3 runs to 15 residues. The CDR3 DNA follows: TGTGCCAGCAGCTTGGAGGGGGCAACTAATGAAAAACTGTTTTTT. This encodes CASSLEGATNEKLFF.

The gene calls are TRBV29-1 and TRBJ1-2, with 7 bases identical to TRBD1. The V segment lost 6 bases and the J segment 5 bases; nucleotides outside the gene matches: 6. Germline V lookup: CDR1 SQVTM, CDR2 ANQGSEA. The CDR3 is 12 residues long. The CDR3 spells CSVPGQVYGYTF. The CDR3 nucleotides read TGCAGCGTGCCCGGACAGGTGTATGGCTACACCTTC.

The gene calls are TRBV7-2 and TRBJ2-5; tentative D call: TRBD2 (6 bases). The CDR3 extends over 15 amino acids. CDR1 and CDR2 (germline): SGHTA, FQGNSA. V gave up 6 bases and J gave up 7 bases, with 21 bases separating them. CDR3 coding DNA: TGTGCCAGCAGTTACGGAGGGGCGGGAACTGGGACCCAGTACTTC. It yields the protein CASSYGGAGTGTQYF.

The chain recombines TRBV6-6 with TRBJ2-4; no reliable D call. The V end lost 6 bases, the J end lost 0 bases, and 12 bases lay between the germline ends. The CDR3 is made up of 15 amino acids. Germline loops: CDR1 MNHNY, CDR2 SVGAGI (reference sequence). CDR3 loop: CASSPDSIAKNIQYF. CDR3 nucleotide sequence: TGTGCCAGCAGCCCCGACTCAATAGCCAAAAACATTCAGTACTTC.

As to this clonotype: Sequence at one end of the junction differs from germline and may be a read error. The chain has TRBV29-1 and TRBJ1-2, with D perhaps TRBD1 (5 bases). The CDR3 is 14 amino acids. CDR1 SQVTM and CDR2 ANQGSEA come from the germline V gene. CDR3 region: CSVGGRVSNYGYIF. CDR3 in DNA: TGCAGCGTTGGGGGGAGGGTTTCTAACTATGGCTACATCTTC.